This T cell receptor (beta chain) derives from a study of T cells after yellow fever vaccination (dated by TCRdb to the late 2010s). Broadly, across the study: The SMART-Seq v4 Ultra Low Input RNA kit was used to prepare libraries from fractions with low cell numbers. To follow T-cell clones before and after both primary and booster YFV17D yellow fever vaccination, bulk TCR alpha and beta repertoires underwent longitudinal sequencing. The cohort comprised two healthy male donors, one aged 18 to 30 and one aged 30 to 39 years. Blood was drawn at multiple timepoints before and after primary and secondary immunization, with bulk PBMC replicates and cell subsets isolated. What the study reported, not specific to this receptor: The secondary T-cell response was found to be weaker but faster than the primary response, with a peak reached on day 5 rather than on day 15. Because abundant contaminating clonotypes from the bulk population could be contained in FACS-sorted repertoires, computational filtering was required. After the booster, most of the clones that had expanded following primary vaccination were detected again (about 95% of CD4 and around 90% of CD8), which suggests that memory was broadly maintained. A small share of clonotypes occurred in both CD4 and CD8 compartments, likely arising from convergent recombination. Only two donors were included in the study, so the extent to which the findings can be generalized is limited.

TCR cDNA was made using 5'RACE template switching, a step that added a universal primer site and unique molecular identifiers. Priming for cDNA synthesis came from both the TCR alpha and TCR beta constant segments. Library amplification involved two PCR steps, and the second step added sample barcodes and sequencing adapters. Sequencing of the libraries was done on either Illumina HiSeq 2500 (2x100 bp) or NovaSeq (2x150 bp). Under the source paper's analysis protocol: Demultiplexing of reads and collapsing into UMI consensus sequences were performed with MIGEC, and V(D)J alignment was carried out with MiXCR. Vaccine-responding clonotypes were defined with edgeR using replicate PBMC samples, requiring FDR below 0.01 and a log2 fold change above 5 up to day 15. Bulk clonotypes were assigned CD4 or CD8 identity according to which sequenced CD4 or CD8 repertoire held them at higher abundance. TCRdb trimmed public reads at Q25 via fastp, called clones via MiXCR and kept in-frame beta chains. Each record represents a unique CDR3 protein, reported with the most common genes and DNA among its rows. TCRdb, rather than the study authors, made the V and J calls. This sample holds about 630,000 distinct CDR3 sequences; approximately 13% were observed only once. The top ten constitute around 14% of the sample.

From the cysteine through the phenylalanine, the CDR3 covers 14 amino acids. Only CDR3 DNA remains: 42 bases, in frame from the first base. Per the germline V gene, KGHDR is the CDR1 and SFDVKD is the CDR2. V is trimmed back by 7 bases and J by 7 bases, and the junction contains 5 bases that no gene match accounts for. With respect to this clonotype: Its antigen target is currently unknown. Per-nucleotide qualities are absent, and no much larger clonotype sits a single base away.

What the treatment or condition label conveys for this sample: live attenuated yellow fever vaccine strain. At each blood-draw timepoint, two biological replicates of bulk PBMCs were obtained. A standard Ficoll-Paque protocol was used to isolate PBMCs from peripheral blood. RNA was extracted with TriZol from bulk PBMCs, CD4 and CD8 fractions, and dextramer-positive and dextramer-negative fractions. The rearrangement combines TRBV24-1 with TRBJ2-2, with 10 middle bases fitting TRBD1. The sample in question was PBMCs, obtained on the day of the yellow fever booster vaccination. The origin of this receptor is a man younger than 45 who received the YFV17D yellow fever vaccine. The DNA sequence is given as TGTGCCACCAGAAGGACAGGGGGGAGCGGGGAGCTGTTTTTT. This is translated as CATRRTGGSGELFF.